The source of this T cell receptor beta chain is a study of blood T cell repertoires in COVID-19. Study information: PBMCs, B-cell-depleted T cells, or T cells were the source of the cDNA or gDNA that made up the material.

Trimming removed 4 bases from V and 4 bases from J, with 13 bases in between. Germline CDR1 is SGHDN and CDR2 is FVKESK. CDR3 length equals 14 residues. This clone has just a few counts. As processed by the authors: Researchers report that nucleated cell counts were estimated from reference gene primer amplification. Sequencing used immunoSEQ multiplex PCR; TCRdb keeps in-frame clones, though not all of them. V, J and clone size are those of that table, while D and trimming were read from the DNA. This sample has roughly 120,000 clones, with over 75% found just once. V is TRBV14 and J is TRBJ1-1, with a tentative D call TRBD1 (5 bases). The clonotype comes from a man aged 45-65 years with acute or convalescent COVID-19. The sequenced sample consisted of peripheral blood. The CDR3 DNA follows: TGTGCCAGCAGCCCGTTACTGGGGGGCACTGAAGCTTTCTTT. This sequence encodes CASSPLLGGTEAFF.